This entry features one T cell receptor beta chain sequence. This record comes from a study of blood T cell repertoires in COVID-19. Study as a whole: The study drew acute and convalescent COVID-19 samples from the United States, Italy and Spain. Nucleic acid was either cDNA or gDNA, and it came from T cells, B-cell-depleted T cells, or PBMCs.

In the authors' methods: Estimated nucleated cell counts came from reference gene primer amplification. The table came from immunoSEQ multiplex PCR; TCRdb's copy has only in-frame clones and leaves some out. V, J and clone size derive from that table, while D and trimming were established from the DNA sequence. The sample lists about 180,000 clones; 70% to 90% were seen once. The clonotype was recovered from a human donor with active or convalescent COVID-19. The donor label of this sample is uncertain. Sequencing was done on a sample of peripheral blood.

CDR3 amino acids: CASSPGGSQETQYF. The CDR3 nucleotides are TGCGCCAGCAGCCCGGGGGGCTCCCAAGAGACCCAGTACTTC. The gene calls are TRBV5-1 and TRBJ2-5; tentatively, D is TRBD2 (7 bases). The CDR3 length is 14 residues. Trimming stripped 4 bases from V and 1 base from J, with 11 bases between. CDR1 and CDR2 from the germline V gene are SGHRS and YFSETQ.